Following are 32 T cell receptor beta chains from one sample sequenced in a study of graft-versus-host responses after intestinal transplantation. These TCRs are of unknown antigen specificity. Measured with immunoSEQ multiplex PCR; TCRdb has only the in-frame clones, and not every one. The sample lists approximately 82,000 clones, 91% occurring once. The sequencing used unstimulated CD4+ T cells sorted from spleen or lymph node cells, collected before intestinal transplant. The receptors originated from a human donor who received an intestinal transplant.

This clone was counted between two and nine times. The CDR3 bases are TGTGCCAGCAGTGAAAGCACAGGGAAGCAAGAGACCCAGTACTTC. As protein: CASSESTGKQETQYF. J is TRBJ2-5 and V is TRBV6-1; possible D gene TRBD1, 6 bases. The V end lost 2 bases, the J end lost 2 bases, and 12 bases lay between the germline ends. This CDR3 has 15 residues. Germline V gives CDR1 MNHNS, CDR2 SASEGT.

The rearrangement links TRBV10-3 to TRBJ2-7, with 8 bases identical to TRBD1. The V gene's germline CDR1 is ENHRY and CDR2 SYGVKD. The V gene end was trimmed by 8 bases and the J gene end by 2 bases; junction bases not matched to a gene: 14. The CDR3 spans 16 residues. CDR3 nucleotide sequence: TGTGCCATCGGAGACAGGGGTGGGACTCCCGCCTACGAGCAGTACTTC. As protein: CAIGDRGGTPAYEQYF.

The chain carries TRBV6-5 and TRBJ1-3; D unresolved. This CDR3 region has 16 residues. Germline CDR1 and CDR2: MNHEY and SVGAGI. V lost 0 bases, J lost 0 bases, and 9 bases lay in between. The CDR3 sequence is CASSYSRTTSGNTIYF. CDR3 bases: TGTGCCAGCAGTTACTCGCGGACTACCTCTGGAAACACCATATATTTT.

The chain recombines TRBV5-1 with TRBJ1-3; D uncertain. This CDR3 spans 16 amino acids. Germline V CDR1 and CDR2: SGHRS, YFSETQ. Between the trimmed V and J ends, which lost 4 bases and 0 bases, there was a span of 14 bases. Here the CDR3 reads CASSLAPGSSGNTIYF. The CDR3, as DNA: TGCGCCAGCAGCCTGGCCCCCGGGAGCTCTGGAAACACCATATATTTT.

This clone showed up just once. CDR3 amino acids: CASSSQAYEQYF. The CDR3 coding sequence is TGCGCCAGCAGTTCGCAGGCCTACGAGCAGTACTTC. The chain joins TRBV10-2 to TRBJ2-7; unclear D gene. The CDR3 extends over 12 amino acids. Trimming took off 5 bases at V and 2 bases at J, with 7 bases between the two ends. Germline V CDR1 and CDR2: WSHSY, SAAADI.

The DNA for the CDR3 is TGTGCCAGCAGCTTAGCAGCTACGCGAGCTTTCTTT. It yields the protein CASSLAATRAFF. The chain has TRBV7-2 and TRBJ1-1; D unclear. V dropped 0 bases and J dropped 10 bases, with 9 bases sitting between them. The CDR3 runs to 12 residues. CDR1 is SGHTA and CDR2 is FQGNSA in the germline V gene.

The chain joins TRBV4-3 to TRBJ1-2, with 9 bases that match TRBD1. Germline assignment: CDR1 LGHNA and CDR2 YSLEER. CDR3 length: 15 residues. The V segment lost 3 bases and the J segment 4 bases; nucleotides outside the gene matches: 6. CDR3 in DNA: TGCGCCAGCAGCCAGGGAAGACAGGGGGTCTATGGCTACACCTTC. It encodes CASSQGRQGVYGYTF.

DNA of the CDR3: TGTGCCAGCAGCTTGGGACAGGGGACGGAGACCCAGTACTTC. Protein product: CASSLGQGTETQYF. This chain links TRBV7-9 with TRBJ2-5; 10 nucleotides align to TRBD1. Germline V lookup: CDR1 SEHNR, CDR2 FQNEAQ (reference sequence). The V segment lost 3 bases and the J segment 5 bases; nucleotides outside the gene matches: 3. This CDR3 has 14 residues.

This chain connects TRBV7-2 to TRBJ1-1; 8 bases line up with TRBD1. The CDR3 length is 17 residues. V lost 1 base, J lost 4 bases, and 11 bases stayed unmatched. Per the germline V gene, CDR1 is SGHTA and CDR2 is FQGNSA. CDR3 protein: CASSLEPSRGPRTEAFF. DNA for the CDR3: TGTGCCAGCAGCTTAGAACCCTCCAGGGGGCCACGCACTGAAGCTTTCTTT.

The chain employs TRBV5-1 and TRBJ2-3, with 9 bases aligning to TRBD2. CDR1 and CDR2 from the germline V gene are SGHRS and YFSETQ. The CDR3 extends over 20 amino acids. J lost 0 bases, V lost 0 bases, and 14 bases had no gene match. Here the CDR3 reads CASSLVRLAGGPESTDTQYF. For the CDR3, the DNA is TGCGCCAGCAGCTTGGTTAGGTTGGCGGGGGGGCCTGAAAGCACAGATACGCAGTATTTT.

The chain combines TRBV19 with TRBJ2-7; TRBD1 agrees at 9 bases. The CDR3 consists of 13 residues. The germline V gene has CDR1 LNHDA and CDR2 SQIVND (reference sequence). V shed 5 bases and J 3 bases; nucleotides not matched to a gene: 2. The DNA for the CDR3 is TGTGCCAGTAGTCGGGACAGGGACTACGAGCAGTACTTC. This codes for CASSRDRDYEQYF.

The J gene is TRBJ1-6, the V gene TRBV6-6, with D possibly matching TRBD1 (5 bases). V was trimmed by 5 bases and J by 6 bases, leaving 14 bases between them. The CDR3 is made up of 15 amino acids. CDR1 MNHNY and CDR2 SVGAGI come from the germline V gene (reference sequence). The CDR3 reads CASSHPRDFNSPLHF. DNA for the CDR3: TGTGCCAGCAGTCATCCCCGGGACTTTAATTCACCCCTCCACTTT.

The chain joins TRBV7-9 to TRBJ1-5, with D maybe TRBD1 (5 bases). The V gene's germline CDR1 is SEHNR and CDR2 FQNEAQ (reference sequence). The CDR3 totals 14 residues. V was pared by 3 bases and J by 4 bases, with 10 bases between. The CDR3 DNA follows: TGTGCCAGCAGCTTTACGGGGGTAAATCAGCCCCAGCATTTT. Amino acid sequence: CASSFTGVNQPQHF.

In DNA form, the CDR3 reads TGTGCCAGCTCACCGTTTGGTGAGGGTGAAGCTTTCTTT. It translates to CASSPFGEGEAFF. The chain couples TRBV18 to TRBJ1-1; no definite D call. The CDR3 length is 13 residues. Germline values: CDR1 KGHSH, CDR2 LQKENI. Between the trimmed V and J ends, which lost 3 bases and 7 bases, there was a span of 12 bases.

This chain uses TRBV7-2 with TRBJ2-7; 8 bases match TRBD1. Germline V gene lookup returns CDR1 SGHTA and CDR2 FQGNSA. This CDR3 contains 16 residues. V lost 0 bases to trimming and J lost 1 base; unmatched junction nucleotides: 5. The CDR3 protein is CASSLALRTGSYEQYF. DNA for the CDR3: TGTGCCAGCAGCTTAGCGCTCAGGACAGGGTCCTACGAGCAGTACTTC.

This clone showed up just once. Written as DNA, the CDR3 is TGCAGCGTCCGGACAGGGGGCCACACTGAAGCTTTCTTT. Encoded protein: CSVRTGGHTEAFF. V and J are TRBV29-1 and TRBJ1-1, with TRBD1 matching over 11 bases. In germline, CDR1 is SQVTM, CDR2 ANQGSEA. The CDR3 has 13 residues. J gave up 3 bases and V 6 bases, and 3 bases lay outside the gene matches.

The chain joins TRBV30 to TRBJ2-3; D possibly corresponds to TRBD2 (7 bases). Between the trimmed V and J ends, which lost 2 bases and 2 bases, there was a span of 11 bases. The CDR3 extends over 14 amino acids. Germline-derived CDR1 and CDR2 are GTSNPN and SVGIG (reference sequence). This CDR3 is CAWSRGGNTDTQYF. The CDR3 DNA sequence: TGTGCCTGGAGTAGGGGGGGGAACACAGATACGCAGTATTTT.

The J gene is TRBJ1-2, the V gene TRBV9; 10 nucleotides agree with TRBD1. V dropped 4 bases and J dropped 4; count of bases not matched to a gene: 7. The CDR3 covers 15 residues. Germline assignment: CDR1 SGDLS and CDR2 YYNGEE. DNA for the CDR3: TGTGCCAGCAGCCCTCGACAGGGGGCGGTCTATGGCTACACCTTC. This codes for CASSPRQGAVYGYTF.

Only one count was recorded for this clone. V and J are TRBV7-2 and TRBJ1-1, with a possible D match to TRBD1 (5 bases). Trimming removed 3 bases at V and 6 bases at J, with 8 bases between. Germline CDR1 and CDR2: SGHTA and FQGNSA. This CDR3 has 12 amino acids. The CDR3 loop is CASSLSRAEAFF. In DNA form, the CDR3 reads TGTGCCAGCAGCTTGAGCAGGGCTGAAGCTTTCTTT.

The genes are TRBV5-1 and TRBJ2-7; D may be TRBD2 (7 bases). The germline V gene has CDR1 SGHRS and CDR2 YFSETQ. The CDR3 contains 13 residues. Trimming cost V 6 bases and J 6 bases, with 16 bases left between them. The CDR3 spells CASKRDTLSEQYF. The CDR3 nucleotides read TGCGCCAGCAAGCGGGACACACTATCCGAGCAGTACTTC.

CDR3 amino acids: CASSANRGSEQFF. The CDR3 DNA follows: TGTGCCAGCAGCGCTAACAGGGGCAGTGAGCAGTTCTTC. The chain employs TRBV2 and TRBJ2-1; TRBD1 aligns across 7 bases. Germline assignment: CDR1 SNHLY and CDR2 FYNNEI. The V gene end was trimmed by 6 bases and the J gene end by 9 bases; junction bases not matched to a gene: 8. CDR3 length equals 13 residues.

The chain combines TRBV19 with TRBJ2-7; the match to TRBD1 covers 12 bases. With V trimmed by 0 bases and J by 5 bases, 5 bases remained unmatched. This CDR3 region has 16 residues. The V gene's germline CDR1 is LNHDA and CDR2 SQIVND (reference sequence). CDR3 sequence reads: CASSIDRDRGLDEQYF. The CDR3, as DNA: TGTGCCAGTAGTATAGATCGGGACAGGGGGCTCGACGAGCAGTACTTC.

The chain is built from TRBV5-1 and TRBJ2-7; TRBD1 might be the D (6 bases). Germline V lookup: CDR1 SGHRS, CDR2 YFSETQ. This CDR3 has 13 amino acids. Trimming took 0 bases from V and 4 from J, leaving 8 bases between them. The CDR3 DNA is TGCGCCAGCAGCTTGGACAGGGCTTACGAGCAGTACTTC. It is translated as CASSLDRAYEQYF.

This sequence joins TRBV11-2 and TRBJ2-1, with 9 bases lining up with TRBD2. Germline V gives CDR1 SGHAT, CDR2 FQNNGV. J gave up 2 bases and V 1 base, and 3 bases lay outside the gene matches. The CDR3 has 16 residues. The CDR3 bases are TGTGCCAGCAGCTTAGTGGCGGGGGGGCCCTACAATGAGCAGTTCTTC. Protein: CASSLVAGGPYNEQFF.

The rearrangement uses TRBV7-2 and TRBJ2-7; 8 bases are a match to TRBD2. This CDR3 has 15 amino acids. V shed 5 bases, J shed 1 base, and the junction held 7 bases outside the gene matches. Germline V lookup: CDR1 SGHTA, CDR2 FQGNSA. CDR3 sequence: CASSRQRGTSYEQYF. In nucleotides, the CDR3 is TGTGCCAGCAGCCGCCAGCGGGGGACTTCCTACGAGCAGTACTTC.

CDR3 region: CASSYPGKPYEQYF. The CDR3 DNA reads as TGTGCCAGCAGCTATCCGGGGAAACCTTACGAGCAGTACTTC. The J gene is TRBJ2-7, the V gene TRBV7-2; TRBD2 is a possible D gene (5 bases). The germline V gene has CDR1 SGHTA and CDR2 FQGNSA. The CDR3 contains 14 residues. The V end lost 4 bases, the J end lost 4 bases, and 14 bases lay between the germline ends.

The rearrangement joins TRBV19 to TRBJ2-2; 9 bases fit TRBD1. J lost 0 bases, V lost 3 bases, and 8 bases had no gene match. Germline lookup yields CDR1 LNHDA and CDR2 SQIVND (reference sequence). The CDR3 is made up of 18 amino acids. CDR3 region: CASSIFWTGAANTGELFF. The CDR3 DNA sequence: TGTGCCAGTAGTATCTTTTGGACAGGGGCGGCGAACACCGGGGAGCTGTTTTTT.

V and J are TRBV18 and TRBJ2-7, with D perhaps matching TRBD1 (6 bases). The CDR3 runs 13 residues. Trimming took 8 bases from V and 3 from J, leaving 14 bases between them. Germline V lookup: CDR1 KGHSH, CDR2 LQKENI. Here the CDR3 reads CASAEGHLYEQYF. For the CDR3, the DNA is TGTGCCAGCGCAGAGGGACACCTCTACGAGCAGTACTTC.

In DNA form, the CDR3 reads TGTGCCAGCAGCCCCCAGGGGGCTAGCACTGAAGCTTTCTTT. Encoded protein: CASSPQGASTEAFF. The V gene is TRBV14, the J gene TRBJ1-1, with 8 bases fitting TRBD1. CDR3 length: 14 residues. J lost 4 bases, V lost 4 bases, and 5 bases had no gene match. Germline CDR1 reads SGHDN; CDR2 reads FVKESK.

The rearrangement uses TRBV4-1 and TRBJ2-7; TRBD2 agrees at 8 bases. V trimming: 1 base; J trimming: 7 bases; junction bases outside the gene matches: 12. The CDR3 is 16 amino acids. Germline-derived CDR1 and CDR2 are MGHRA and YSYEKL. CDR3 residues: CASSQGLRGGEGEQYF. The CDR3 DNA follows: TGCGCCAGCAGCCAAGGTCTCCGGGGGGGCGAGGGGGAGCAGTACTTC.

CDR3: CASGGTLGNTIYF. CDR3 sequence (DNA): TGTGCTAGTGGTGGGACTCTTGGAAACACCATATATTTT. The chain joins TRBV12-5 to TRBJ1-3; tentative D call: TRBD1 (5 bases). There are 13 residues in the CDR3. Trimming stripped 5 bases from V and 3 bases from J, with 8 bases between. The germline V gene has CDR1 LGHNT and CDR2 FRNRAP.

The chain has TRBV28 and TRBJ1-2, with TRBD1 matching 7 bases. CDR3 length: 13 residues. Germline V lookup: CDR1 MDHEN, CDR2 SYDVKM. V was clipped by 6 bases and J by 3 bases; unmatched bases: 4. The chain's CDR3 is CASRADRDYGYTF. CDR3 coding DNA: TGTGCCAGCAGGGCCGACAGGGACTATGGCTACACCTTC.